Here is one T cell receptor beta chain with its context. This clone was seen a few times. Its binding antigen is unknown. No base quality information exists; no much larger clone differs at one position. The method was the immunoSEQ multiplex PCR assay. For the multiplex PCR, a mixture combining 60 forward primers for TCR Vbeta segments and 13 reverse primers for TCR Jbeta segments was used. The CDR3 region of rearranged TCR beta genes was amplified from genomic DNA with a multiplex PCR assay. Amplified TCR beta libraries were sequenced as 87-base-pair reads on the Illumina HiSeq System. As for the original processing: A later analysis counted 65 million to 90 million unique TCR beta chains across the 550 to 700 repertoires, and about 10 million of these chains were shared by at least two donors. To remove PCR and sequencing errors, raw reads were error-corrected and collapsed into unique sequences using a nearest-neighbor algorithm that merged closely related sequences. CDR3 sequences were aligned to IMGT reference sequences to assign V, D and J gene segments. For a sequence to be retained, at least a six-nucleotide match to both a V gene segment and a J gene segment was required. Rearrangements were called productive when the CDR3 lacked stop codons and stayed in frame with V and J; all others were non-productive. Following IMGT convention, CDR3 was defined as the stretch from the second conserved V-encoded cysteine to the conserved J-encoded phenylalanine. In an earlier analysis of more than 550 of the donors, sequences lacking an unambiguous match to a single V gene segment were excluded. In an earlier analysis of approximately 610 of the donors, V segments were called functional above 56.7% productive rearrangements and were called segregating when the between-donor standard deviation exceeded 5%. A statistical classification framework was built for diagnosing cytomegalovirus status from the catalog of TCR beta chain sequences. In a later analysis, V and J genes were assigned by comparing TCR nucleotide sequences against IMGT/GENE-DB human TR gene sequences. The TCRdist pipeline was used in a later analysis to assign CDR3 sequences and most-parsimonious VDJ recombination scenarios. In a later analysis, each TCR beta chain was defined by its CDR3 amino acid sequence together with its V-gene family, and reads lacking a unique V-gene family were excluded. A later analysis removed 592 highly shared, low-generation-probability nucleotide sequences to deal with suspected cross-contamination and a sequencing artifact. In a later analysis, a clonal expansion index for each public chain was calculated from normalized within-repertoire ranks of inferred template counts. A later analysis computed generation probabilities with a VDJ recombination model fitted to out-of-frame rearrangements, and checked the results against IGoR. Hypergeometric tests were used in a later analysis to score TCR-TCR, TCR-HLA and TCR-CMV co-occurrence, with a repertoire-size bias correction applied to the TCR pairs. False discovery rates were estimated in a later analysis by permuting HLA or CMV assignments 20 times. In a later analysis, co-occurring TCRs were grouped using DBSCAN, with TCRdist sequence similarity added in when clustering inside HLA-allele-positive subsets. Repertoires with fewer than 30,000 or more than 120,000 public chains, plus five repertoires with anomalous nucleotide sharing, were excluded from co-occurrence clustering. Imported from immuneACCESS, the table was reduced by TCRdb to in-frame sequences with V and J called. These copies leave out some clones; in studies compared against another copy, an unresolved V gene accounts for under half, and the cause of the remainder is not known. V and J calls plus clone size are reproduced from that table; the DNA served to infer D and trimming. The sample table holds around 130,000 clones, of which about 8.5% were seen once. The ten largest account for 5% to 6% of the sample.

The source of the sample is a study of cytomegalovirus exposure and HLA in healthy donors (dated by TCRdb to about 2017). With respect to the entire study: An earlier analysis of several hundred of the donors reported 250 to 300 Gb of sequence data and around 120 million unique TCR beta sequences from about 179 million T cells. A later analysis re-examined previously published TCR beta repertoires from 610 or so donors and added high-resolution HLA genotyping to investigate patterns of TCR occurrence. All discovery cohort repertoires had been generated using a single sequencing platform. The aim of the study was to test whether cataloging public T cell receptors could identify signatures of past pathogen exposure. Roughly 310 gigabases of sequencing data and 78 million or so unique TCR sequences were included in an early release covering roughly 600 HLA-typed donors. Besides the first cohort of around 700 subjects, a separate validation cohort made up of 120 different subjects was used. Typing coverage differed by locus: A, B, C, DRB1 and DQB1 were typed in roughly 620-630 donors, DQA1 in roughly 510, DPA1 in 606, and DPB1 in about 450. High-throughput TCR immunosequencing, statistical association of individual TCRs with disease status, and machine learning were combined to predict cytomegalovirus infection status. The study profiled the T cell repertoires of under 700 subjects by immunosequencing and related them to cytomegalovirus serostatus. Rather than drawing on any new phenotypic data, the later analysis identified candidate immune exposures from TCR beta sequences and the way those sequences occurred across donors. In a later genetic analysis, genome-wide SNP genotypes for about 65% of the roughly 670 donors were used, and that subset was treated as a discovery cohort. Alongside the repertoire data, information on donor age, sex, ethnicity and CMV serostatus was compiled. On average, roughly 240,000 unique TCR beta nucleotide sequences were sequenced per donor among a few hundred genotyped donors of the cohort, with around 19% of those sequences being non-productive. Roughly 5 DR-DQ haplotypes were handled as single units for association and clustering because linkage in the cohort was strong. Of the approximately 400 genotyped donors, over 65% fell in the genetic ancestry cluster associated with self-reported Caucasian donors. In an earlier analysis of 587 of the donors, high-throughput TCR beta sequencing was used to judge whether each TCR beta V gene segment behaved as functional or pseudogenic. Both class I and class II loci were covered by HLA typing, at four-digit resolution. General study outcomes and caveats: In an earlier analysis of some 500 of the donors, most TCR beta V segments appeared in productive rearrangements about 87% or about 30% of the time, broadly matching IMGT annotations. The sequencing pipeline was judged likely to have produced a cluster of highly shared sequence variants as a technical artifact. Three of the identified cytomegalovirus-associated TCR beta chains were confirmed in vitro to be specific for cytomegalovirus antigens. About 17 rarely observed V segments, including chromosome 9 orphons, were excluded from the earlier analysis of approximately 500 of the donors because counts were too low. The study gave a list of under 200 TCR beta chains associated with cytomegalovirus. Several of the top co-occurrence clusters appeared to be linked to parvovirus B19, influenza, CMV and Epstein-Barr virus, according to a later analysis. A further reported finding was that TCR beta sequences accurately predicted the HLA-A and HLA-B alleles for most subjects in the first cohort. Correlated functional status among segregating V segments might be attributable to linkage disequilibrium, but an unknown experimental factor could not be ruled out. In a later genetic analysis, a missense DCLRE1C variant was associated with V-gene and J-gene trimming of TCR beta chains, and the association was replicated in an independent cohort. In a later analysis, the rate of TCR association differed among HLA loci, with DRB1 alleles having the most associated TCRs and HLA-C alleles having the fewest. Most TCR sequences were seen in very few donors, while some public TCRs were found in many individuals. A later analysis found that most CMV-associated TCR beta chains appeared HLA-restricted, with HLA associations seemingly driven largely by CMV exposure. Some IMGT-functional V segments, including TRBV6-2 and TRBV6-3, could not be distinguished by the 87-base-pair reads and were therefore excluded. A later genetic analysis reported fewer N-insertions in productive TCRs among donors in an Asian-associated ancestry cluster than the roughly 690-donor mean. For the cohort, immune exposure information was limited to CMV serostatus. Assigning TCR associations to individual alleles was difficult when HLA alleles, especially DR and DQ, strongly co-occurred. At a false discovery rate of 0.05, a later analysis linked some 17,000 TCR beta sequences to specific HLA alleles. In a later analysis, HLA-associated TCR beta chains were found to be more clonally expanded and to have lower generation probabilities than equally common non-associated chains. The classifier was reported to diagnose cytomegalovirus status with high specificity and sensitivity in both the original and validation cohorts. In this cohort, only TCR beta chains were sequenced, and detectable features were limited by the absence of alpha or paired-chain data. HLA typing was unavailable for some donors at each locus, so association tests used only the typed subset. The presence/absence analyses assumed that sequencing depth was roughly uniform across donors, and that assumption may not be true. The authors suggested that the approach could potentially be extended to other disease states and immunological phenotypes.

The cohort comprised more than 550 healthy bone marrow donors. Cohort members were all nominally healthy when sampled, although unrecorded immune exposures were likely present. The donor tested CMV seronegative and was one of the 352 seronegative cohort members. A peripheral blood sample was collected from each donor, and TCR beta sequencing was performed on peripheral blood mononuclear cells. The Qiagen DNeasy Blood Extraction Kit was used to extract genomic DNA from the blood cell samples. Measured from the cysteine to the phenylalanine, the CDR3 is 16 residues long. The entry retains the CDR3 DNA only, 48 bases that are in frame from base 1. For CDR1 and CDR2, the germline V gene lists LGHNA and YSLEER. V drops 0 bases and J drops 4 bases, leaving 12 bases in between.

This TCR derives from a man in his forties or fifties in good health and CMV-seronegative. The rearranged segments are TRBV4-3 and TRBJ2-2; TRBD1 is possibly the D segment (6 matching bases). The sequencing sample was made of PBMCs. The DNA sequence reads TGCGCCAGCAGCCAAGATTTGGGGGCTGGCACCGGGGAGCTGTTTTTT. This is translated as CASSQDLGAGTGELFF.